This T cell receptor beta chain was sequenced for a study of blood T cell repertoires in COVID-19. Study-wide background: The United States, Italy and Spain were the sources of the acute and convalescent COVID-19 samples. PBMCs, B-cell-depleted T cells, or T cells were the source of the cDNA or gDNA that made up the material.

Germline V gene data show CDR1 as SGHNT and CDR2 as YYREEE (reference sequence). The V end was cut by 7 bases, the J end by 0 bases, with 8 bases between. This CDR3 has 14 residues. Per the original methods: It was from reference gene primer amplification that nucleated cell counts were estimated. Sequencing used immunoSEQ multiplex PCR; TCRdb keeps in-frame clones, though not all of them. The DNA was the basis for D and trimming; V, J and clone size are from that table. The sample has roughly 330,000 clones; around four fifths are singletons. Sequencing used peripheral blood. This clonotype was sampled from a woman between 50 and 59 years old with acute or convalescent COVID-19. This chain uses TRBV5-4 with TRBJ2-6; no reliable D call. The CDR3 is CASYKASGANVLTF. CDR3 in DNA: TGTGCCAGCTATAAAGCCTCTGGGGCCAACGTCCTGACTTTC.